This TCR beta chain was recovered during a study of T cell responses to AZD1222 COVID-19 vaccine. The data were produced by immunoSEQ multiplex PCR, yet TCRdb's version contains in-frame clones alone and is incomplete. The table includes under 150,000 clones, more than 85% detected once. With regard to this clone: Its matching antigen is unknown.

General study findings and limits: Just a handful of people given AZD1222 tested seropositive at baseline. Nearly half of spike-specific TCRs reportedly target unmutated variant regions.

Sequenced here: peripheral blood, sampled on day 0 of AZD1222 vaccination. The TCR comes from an adult in good health.

The CDR3, as DNA: TGTGCCAGCAGCTCCTCACCGTTCGTAGCGGGAAACAATGAGCAGTTCTTC. Amino acid sequence: CASSSSPFVAGNNEQFF. The chain joins TRBV7-2 to TRBJ2-1; 8 bases line up with TRBD2. The CDR3 consists of 17 residues. In germline, CDR1 is SGHTA, CDR2 FQGNSA. V lost 4 bases and J lost 5; bases outside the gene matches: 13. Looking up the rest from reference TRBV7-2 and TRBJ2-1 gives the full variable domain: GAGVSQSPSNKVTEKGKDVELRCDPISGHTALYWYRQSLGQGLEFLIYFQGNSAPDKSGLPSDRFSAERTGGSVSTLTIQRTQQEDSAVYLCASSSSPFVAGNNEQFFGPGTRLTVL.